This TCR beta chain was sequenced in a study of beta chain features in type 1 diabetes. With V trimmed by 5 bases and J by 15 bases, 2 bases remained unmatched. The CDR3 is 11 residues long. Germline V gene lookup returns CDR1 MDHEN and CDR2 SYDVKM. This clone was observed a handful of times. As yet, its antigen is unknown. General observations from the study: Resolution of whether HLA type affects TCRB rearrangement was not achieved here. Although PCR might favor shorter templates, it would do so equally in patients and controls. Shorter TCRB CDR3s, moderately but significantly so, were found in Type 1 diabetes patients in all four CD4+ subsets.

Expressed TCRB transcripts were sequenced, since all the RNA that had been isolated was reverse transcribed. Deep immunoSEQ sequencing covered naive, central memory and regulatory T cell samples. Here immunoSEQ multiplex PCR was the method, and the copy in TCRdb shows in-frame clones only, minus some. The data hold around 600,000 clones, with over 10% observed a single time. The rearrangement joins TRBV28 to TRBJ2-1; 12 positions match TRBD2. Material: naive CD4+ T cells from blood. The clonotype was recovered from a man younger than 45 with type 1 diabetes. In nucleotides, the CDR3 is TGTGCCAGCAGTACGGGACTAGCGGGGTTCTTC. As protein: CASSTGLAGFF.